This T cell receptor beta chain came from a study of technical replicates of blood from a few donors. The CDR3 runs to 14 residues. V shed 0 bases, J shed 3 bases, and the junction held 0 bases outside the gene matches. Germline V gene lookup returns CDR1 MRHNA and CDR2 SNTAGT. Assay used: immunoSEQ multiplex PCR; TCRdb lists only in-frame clones, some missing. In the table there are approximately 49,000 clones, about 94% of which are singletons. The rearrangement links TRBV6-4 to TRBJ2-3, with 7 bases identical to TRBD1. This receptor was identified in a human donor in good health. Some clones in this sample may be carry-over from other donors' samples. Sequencing input: PBMCs. The CDR3 loop is CASSDSQGTDTQYF. CDR3 DNA: TGTGCCAGCAGTGACTCACAGGGGACAGATACGCAGTATTTT.